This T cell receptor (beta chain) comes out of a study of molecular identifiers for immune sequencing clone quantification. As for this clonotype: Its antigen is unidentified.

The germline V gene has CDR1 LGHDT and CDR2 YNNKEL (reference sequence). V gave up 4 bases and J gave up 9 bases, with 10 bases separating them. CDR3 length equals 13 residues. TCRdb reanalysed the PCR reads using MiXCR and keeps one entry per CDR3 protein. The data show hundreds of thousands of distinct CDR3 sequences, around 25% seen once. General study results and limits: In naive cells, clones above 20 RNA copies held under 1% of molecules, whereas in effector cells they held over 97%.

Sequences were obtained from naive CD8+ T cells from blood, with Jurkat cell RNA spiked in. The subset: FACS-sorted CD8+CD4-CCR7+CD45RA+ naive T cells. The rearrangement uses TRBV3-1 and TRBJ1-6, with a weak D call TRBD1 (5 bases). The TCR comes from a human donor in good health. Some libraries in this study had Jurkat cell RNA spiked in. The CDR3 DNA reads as TGTGCCAGCAGCCTCGCAGGGTTTTCACCCCTCCACTTT. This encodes CASSLAGFSPLHF.